This T cell receptor beta chain was documented in a study of CD8 T cells in Susac syndrome. Random hexamers were used to reverse transcribe an amount of roughly 0.45 to 1 ug RNA. TCRdb re-called the immunoSEQ multiplex PCR reads through MiXCR, storing one row per CDR3 protein. This sample has some 48,000 distinct CDR3 sequences; 80% to 95% occur once, and the top ten carry less than 0.55%. V gave up 3 bases and J gave up 3 bases, with 15 bases separating them. Germline lookup yields CDR1 DFQATT and CDR2 SNEGSKA (reference sequence). The CDR3 contains 15 residues. In its sample, this clonotype was seen once.

The rearrangement uses TRBV20-1 and TRBJ2-1, with D possibly TRBD2 on 6 matching bases. The sample comprised CD8+ T cells from PBMCs. This TCR was sampled from a human donor in good health. The CDR3 DNA reads as TGCAGTGCTAGCATTCTAGCGCGGGACTACAATGAGCAGTTCTTC. This translates into CSASILARDYNEQFF.